This T cell receptor (beta chain) comes out of a study of T cell repertoires in cytomegalovirus infection (dated by TCRdb to between 2017 and 2020). At the level of the whole study: Because public TCR beta signatures pointed to carriage of CMV infection together with the matching HLA type, the HLA type of each donor mattered for the analysis. Broad study findings and their caveats: The ex vivo response was dominated by HLA-C-restricted CMV-specific TCR beta clonotypes, which also provided the single most frequent clonotype in two of eight donors. In both this cohort and an independent roughly 400-donor cohort, the cumulative frequency of public TCR beta family members distinguished carriers of CMV infection plus the relevant HLA type.

Sequenced using an Illumina HiSeq 1500. TCRdb applied fastp at Q25 and MiXCR to the public reads, then kept only in-frame beta chains. Rows with one shared CDR3 protein collapse into an entry with the most common genes and DNA. Counted in this sample were hundreds of thousands of distinct CDR3 sequences; under 40% of them appeared once. The ten largest make up roughly 15% of the sample. The V end loses 3 bases and the J end loses 0 bases, and a stretch of 11 bases separates them. Including the terminal cysteine and phenylalanine, the CDR3 comprises 16 residues. The sequence is cut down to CDR3 DNA, 48 bases in frame from base 1. According to the germline V gene, CDR1 reads KGHDR and CDR2 reads SFDVKD. Comments on this clonotype: No cognate antigen has been identified for it. Base qualities are not at hand, and no much larger clone is one base apart.

The sample taken for sequencing was PBMCs. This chain is built from TRBV24-1 and TRBJ2-1, with no reliable assignment of the D segment. The sequence was obtained from a human donor in good health (CMV status not recorded). Some clones in this sample may be carry-over from other donors' samples. The CDR3 reads as follows: CATSDLSANSYNEQFF. The nucleotide sequence reads as follows: TGTGCCACCAGTGATCTGTCAGCCAACTCCTACAATGAGCAGTTCTTC.